This T cell receptor beta chain comes out of a study of T cells after yellow fever vaccination. Across the whole study: Fractions with few cells were prepared using SMART-Seq v4 Ultra Low Input.

The CDR3 totals 16 residues. Germline CDR1 and CDR2: SGDLS and YYNGEE. The V end was cut by 4 bases, the J end by 1 base, with 14 bases between. A process of 5'RACE template switching, which added a universal primer site and UMIs, was used to make TCR cDNA. TCRdb fed the 5' RACE reads into MiXCR, producing one record per CDR3 protein. The data show 550,000 to 750,000 distinct CDR3 sequences, roughly 14% seen once. This clonotype has a count of ten or more. No antigen is known for it. The study's findings and limits: Re-detected after boosting: most primary clones, about 95% of CD4 and about 85% of CD8.

The source of this sequence is a man younger than 40 who received the YFV17D yellow fever vaccine. This chain connects TRBV9 to TRBJ2-2; TRBD2 might be the D (6 bases). The sample here was PBMCs, taken on the day of the yellow fever booster vaccination. The CDR3 sequence: CASSPRTTGNTGELFF. For the CDR3, the DNA is TGTGCCAGCAGCCCCCGGACTACGGGGAACACCGGGGAGCTGTTTTTT.